These 16 T cell receptor beta chains were sequenced from one sample in a study of cytomegalovirus exposure and HLA in healthy donors. PCR involved 60 Vbeta and 13 Jbeta primers. Only in-frame clones appear in the TCRdb table, and some are missing; sequencing was by immunoSEQ multiplex PCR. Here the sample spans 130,000 to 150,000 clones, over 60% being singletons. Input material: PBMCs. These receptors all come from a woman aged 50 to 60 in good health and CMV-seronegative.

The chain carries TRBV19 and TRBJ1-2, with TRBD1 matching 9 bases. Per germline, CDR1 LNHDA and CDR2 SQIVND (reference sequence). The junction had 3 bases not matched to a gene; V was cut back by 3 bases and J by 1 base. CDR3 length: 15 amino acids. CDR3 DNA: TGTGCCAGTAGTATGGGACAGGGAGATAACTATGGCTACACCTTC. It translates to CASSMGQGDNYGYTF. The whole variable domain, remainder taken from reference TRBV19 and TRBJ1-2, is DGGITQSPKYLFRKEGQNVTLSCEQNLNHDAMYWYRQDPGQGLRLIYYSQIVNDFQKGDIAEGYSVSREKKESFPLTVTSAQKNPTAFYLCASSMGQGDNYGYTFGSGTRLTVV.

The genes are TRBV27 and TRBJ2-7; D call uncertain. The CDR3 extends over 13 amino acids. Germline CDR1 reads MNHEY; CDR2 reads SMNVEV (reference sequence). V lost 2 bases to trimming and J lost 1 base, with 6 bases between them. The CDR3 region has the DNA TGTGCCAGCAGTTTAGCGGAATCCTACGAGCAGTACTTC. Translating it yields CASSLAESYEQYF.

The V and J genes are TRBV2 and TRBJ2-6; the match to TRBD1 covers 12 bases. This CDR3 contains 17 residues. The trim removed 8 bases at V and 0 bases at J, leaving 5 bases unmatched. CDR1 and CDR2 (germline): SNHLY, FYNNEI. Written as DNA, the CDR3 is TGTGCCAGCGGAAGGGACAGGGGGCTCTCTGGGGCCAACGTCCTGACTTTC. Protein product: CASGRDRGLSGANVLTF.

This sequence joins TRBV9 and TRBJ1-4, with D possibly matching TRBD1 (5 bases). This CDR3 is 14 amino acids long. Germline V gene sequence: CDR1 SGDLS, CDR2 YYNGEE. Trimming cost V 4 bases and J 8 bases, with 15 bases left between them. The DNA of the CDR3 is TGTGCCAGCAGCCCCACGTGGGCAGGGGAAAAACTGTTTTTT. This sequence encodes CASSPTWAGEKLFF.

This chain links TRBV25-1 with TRBJ2-3; the D is unclear. With 5 bases removed from V and 2 bases from J, the gap between germline ends came to 5 bases. Germline CDR1 is MGHDK and CDR2 is SYGVNS. This CDR3 is built from 12 residues. The DNA for the CDR3 is TGTGCCAGCAGTCTTAACACAGATACGCAGTATTTT. Amino acid sequence: CASSLNTDTQYF.

V gene TRBV6-5 combines with J gene TRBJ1-1; 9 bases are a match to TRBD1. With 3 bases clipped from V and 6 bases from J, the junction kept 5 bases outside the gene matches. The length of the CDR3 is 14 residues. From germline, CDR1 is MNHEY and CDR2 SVGAGI. DNA for the CDR3: TGTGCCAGCAGTTATGGGACAGGGAGGGCTGAAGCTTTCTTT. It codes for CASSYGTGRAEAFF.

The chain joins TRBV12-2 to TRBJ1-2; the D segment call TRBD1 is taken from the table without a DNA check. TRBV12-2 is shown as a pseudogene. The length of the CDR3 is 16 residues. The CDR3 here is CASRLGGQAVNYGYTF. The CDR3 nucleotides are TGTGCAAGTCGCTTAGGGGGACAGGCCGTTAACTATGGCTACACCTTC.

The gene calls are TRBV7-2 and TRBJ2-1, with TRBD2 matching 9 bases. V lost 5 bases, J lost 3 bases, and 5 bases stayed unmatched. Germline CDR1 reads SGHTA; CDR2 reads FQGNSA. CDR3 length: 15 residues. DNA of the CDR3: TGTGCCAGCAGCAGAGATAGCGGGGGCTACAATGAGCAGTTCTTC. This translates into CASSRDSGGYNEQFF.

This rearrangement joins TRBV6-4 to TRBJ2-1, with TRBD1 matching over 9 bases. CDR3 length equals 14 residues. V dropped 5 bases and J dropped 7; count of bases not matched to a gene: 6. The V gene's germline CDR1 is MRHNA and CDR2 SNTAGT. Here the CDR3 reads CASSPGTGINEQFF. The DNA for the CDR3 is TGTGCCAGCAGTCCCGGGACAGGGATAAATGAGCAGTTCTTC.

The rearrangement links TRBV6-5 to TRBJ2-7, with a weak D call TRBD2 (5 bases). Germline CDR1 is MNHEY and CDR2 is SVGAGI. Trimming cost V 2 bases and J 0 bases, with 11 bases left between them. This CDR3 has 15 amino acids. The CDR3 DNA follows: TGTGCCAGCAGTTACGTCTCGGGATTCTCCTACGAGCAGTACTTC. It codes for CASSYVSGFSYEQYF.

The CDR3 reads CASSPPGQGAGETQYF. The DNA of the CDR3 is TGTGCCAGCTCACCTCCGGGACAGGGGGCAGGGGAGACCCAGTACTTC. The V gene is TRBV18, the J gene TRBJ2-5; 12 bases are shared with TRBD1. The V and J ends lost 3 bases and 5 bases, in that order; junction bases with no gene match: 7. The germline CDR1 and CDR2 sequences are KGHSH and LQKENI. This CDR3 spans 16 amino acids. The variable domain in full, with the rest retrieved from reference TRBV18 and TRBJ2-5, is NAGVMQNPRHLVRRRGQEARLRCSPMKGHSHVYWYRQLPEEGLKFMVYLQKENIIDESGMPKERFSAEFPKEGPSILRIQQVVRGDSAAYFCASSPPGQGAGETQYFGPGTRLLVL.

J is TRBJ2-1 and V is TRBV5-6; TRBD2 matches at 7 bases. CDR1 and CDR2 (germline): SGHDT, YYEEEE. J gave up 3 bases and V 4 bases, and 13 bases lay outside the gene matches. The CDR3 length is 17 residues. The CDR3 DNA is TGTGCCAGCAGCCTTCAACCGGGGGGAGAACTCTACAATGAGCAGTTCTTC. Its translation is CASSLQPGGELYNEQFF.

The rearrangement links TRBV9 to TRBJ2-2, with TRBD1 matching over 10 bases. The ends lost 6 bases at V and 6 bases at J; junction bases unmatched: 5. This CDR3 is built from 14 residues. CDR1 is SGDLS, CDR2 YYNGEE, per germline. The CDR3 loop is CASKRQGASGELFF. CDR3 bases: TGTGCCAGCAAAAGACAGGGGGCCTCCGGGGAGCTGTTTTTT.

This clone was counted only a few times. The gene calls are TRBV6-5 and TRBJ2-1; 11 positions agree with TRBD1. V dropped 4 bases and J dropped 0; count of bases not matched to a gene: 2. In germline, CDR1 is MNHEY, CDR2 SVGAGI. The CDR3 is 16 amino acids. CDR3 DNA: TGTGCCAGCAGTTCCGGACAGGGGGCCTCCTACAATGAGCAGTTCTTC. This sequence encodes CASSSGQGASYNEQFF.

The rearrangement joins TRBV2 to TRBJ2-7; TRBD1 agrees at 9 bases. CDR3 length: 15 residues. In germline, CDR1 is SNHLY, CDR2 FYNNEI. After removal of 7 bases from V and 7 bases from J, the junction contained 14 bases not matched to a gene. CDR3 amino acids: CASNARSDRGGEQYF. Written as DNA, the CDR3 is TGTGCCAGCAACGCCCGGTCGGACAGGGGTGGGGAGCAGTACTTC.

J is TRBJ2-1 and V is TRBV5-4, with 8 nucleotides matching TRBD2. Germline V gives CDR1 SGHNT, CDR2 YYREEE (reference sequence). CDR3 length equals 15 residues. V dropped 3 bases and J dropped 8; count of bases not matched to a gene: 10. CDR3 nucleotide sequence: TGTGCCAGCAGCTCCACCGGGGGGGCCAGGTATGAGCAGTTCTTC. It specifies CASSSTGGARYEQFF. The variable domain in full, with the rest retrieved from reference TRBV5-4 and TRBJ2-1, is ETGVTQSPTHLIKTRGQQVTLRCSSQSGHNTVSWYQQALGQGPQFIFQYYREEENGRGNFPPRFSGLQFPNYSSELNVNALELDDSALYLCASSSTGGARYEQFFGPGTRLTVL.